This entry lists 24 T cell receptor beta chains sequenced from one sample in a study of cytomegalovirus exposure and HLA in healthy donors. Primers: 60 Vbeta forward and 13 Jbeta reverse. Method: immunoSEQ multiplex PCR; TCRdb's copy keeps in-frame clones and lacks some. The sample carries 140,000 to 150,000 clones, approximately 80% recorded once. Sequences were obtained from PBMCs. The receptors derive from a middle-aged man in good health and CMV-seronegative.

The genes are TRBV30 and TRBJ1-2; D uncertain. This CDR3 region has 14 residues. Trimming left V 0 bases short and J 8 bases short, with 16 bases between. CDR1 and CDR2 from the germline V gene are GTSNPN and SVGIG (reference sequence). Here the CDR3 reads CAWSVRSSRRGYTF. CDR3 nucleotides: TGTGCCTGGAGTGTACGTTCTAGCCGCCGGGGCTACACCTTC.

A word on this clone: The junction differs from germline at one of its ends, possibly a read error. This rearrangement joins TRBV5-1 to TRBJ2-6; D is possibly TRBD2 (6 bases). From germline, CDR1 is SGHRS and CDR2 YFSETQ. The CDR3 has 15 residues. The chain's CDR3 is CASFSGDLGANGLTF. The CDR3 DNA is TGCGCCAGCTTTTCGGGGGATCTTGGGGCCAACGGCCTGACTTTC.

This chain connects TRBV9 to TRBJ1-4, with D uncertain. The germline V gene encodes CDR1 SGDLS and CDR2 YYNGEE. Trimming shortened V by 0 bases and J by 7 bases, and 19 bases separated the two germline ends. This CDR3 comprises 17 residues. As DNA, the CDR3 is TGTGCCAGCAGCGTAGGCTTGTACGAGGACTGGGGTGAAAAACTGTTTTTT. This gives the protein CASSVGLYEDWGEKLFF.

V gene TRBV10-1 combines with J gene TRBJ2-5, with TRBD1 identical over 7 bases. The CDR3 runs to 13 residues. CDR1 is WNHNN and CDR2 is SYGVQD in the germline V gene (reference sequence). The trim removed 2 bases at V and 7 bases at J, leaving 4 bases unmatched. The CDR3 reads CASSERQGGTQYF. CDR3 nucleotides: TGCGCCAGCAGTGAGAGACAGGGTGGGACCCAGTACTTC.

Points on this clone: The junction shows a germline mismatch at one end, possibly a read error. The chain is built from TRBV7-7 and TRBJ2-5; D is unresolved. The germline CDR1 and CDR2 sequences are SSHAT and FNYEAQ (reference sequence). This CDR3 has 13 residues. The chain's CDR3 is CASSLREEEAQYF. The CDR3, as DNA: TGTGCCAGCAGCTTGCGAGAAGAAGAGGCCCAGTACTTC. The variable domain in full, completed from reference TRBV7-7 and TRBJ2-5, reads GAGVSQSPRYKVTKRGQDVTLRCDPISSHATLYWYQQALGQGPEFLTYFNYEAQPDKSGLPSDRFSAERPEGSISTLTIQRTEQRDSAMYRCASSLREEEAQYFGPGTRLLVL.

This clone was found a few times. The chain uses TRBV5-4 and TRBJ2-2, with 9 bases lining up with TRBD2. The CDR3 sequence is 16 residues long. Germline V lookup: CDR1 SGHNT, CDR2 YYREEE (reference sequence). V lost 2 bases, J lost 4 bases, and 6 bases stayed unmatched. The CDR3 DNA reads as TGTGCCAGCAGCTTACCAATAGCGGGAGTCACCGGGGAGCTGTTTTTT. This gives the protein CASSLPIAGVTGELFF.

The J gene is TRBJ2-1, the V gene TRBV5-1; no reliable D call. This CDR3 region has 14 residues. Trimming left V 5 bases short and J 0 bases short, with 9 bases between. The germline V gene encodes CDR1 SGHRS and CDR2 YFSETQ. The CDR3 loop is CASRIRNSYNEQFF. The CDR3 DNA follows: TGCGCCAGCAGAATCAGAAACTCCTACAATGAGCAGTTCTTC.

The V call is TRBV4-3, the J call TRBJ2-7; TRBD1 might be the D (7 bases). This CDR3 has 15 residues. Trimming took 3 bases from V and 3 from J, leaving 15 bases between them. The germline V gene has CDR1 LGHNA and CDR2 YSLEER. This chain's CDR3 is CASSQDYRGGYEQYF. CDR3 nucleotides: TGCGCCAGCAGCCAGGACTACAGGGGAGGCTACGAGCAGTACTTC.

This chain connects TRBV28 to TRBJ2-5, with 11 bases matching TRBD1. The J call may be in error: the DNA end matches TRBJ2-7 better. Per the germline V gene, CDR1 is MDHEN and CDR2 is SYDVKM. CDR3 length: 14 amino acids. CDR3 sequence reads: CASSGQGASSEQYF. In nucleotides, the CDR3 is TGTGCCAGCAGCGGACAGGGGGCGTCGTCCGAGCAGTACTTC.

This clone was seen a handful of times. The chain couples TRBV10-3 to TRBJ2-1; 8 bases are a match to TRBD2. V lost 4 bases to trimming and J lost 1 base; unmatched junction nucleotides: 6. The CDR3 length is 16 residues. Per the germline V gene, CDR1 is ENHRY and CDR2 is SYGVKD. CDR3 in amino acids: CAISVGAGVSYNEQFF. The CDR3, as DNA: TGTGCCATCAGTGTAGGAGCGGGAGTTTCCTACAATGAGCAGTTCTTC.

This sequence joins TRBV7-8 and TRBJ2-7; 7 nucleotides match TRBD2. The germline gives CDR1 SGHVS, CDR2 FQNEAQ. V lost 1 base to trimming and J lost 2 bases; unmatched junction nucleotides: 5. The CDR3 covers 15 residues. CDR3 residues: CASSLGASGAYEQYF. The CDR3 DNA sequence: TGTGCCAGCAGCTTAGGTGCTAGCGGCGCCTACGAGCAGTACTTC.

This chain connects TRBV11-2 to TRBJ2-5; 9 positions match TRBD1. The CDR3 contains 19 residues. The junction had 17 bases not matched to a gene; V was cut back by 1 base and J by 5 bases. The germline CDR1 and CDR2 sequences are SGHAT and FQNNGV. The CDR3 reads CASSLVSGTGSLLWETQYF. The CDR3 coding sequence is TGTGCCAGCAGCTTAGTGAGTGGGACAGGGTCTCTTTTGTGGGAGACCCAGTACTTC.

Turning to this clone: Compared with germline, one end of the junction differs, possibly owing to a read error. The chain joins TRBV28 to TRBJ2-4, with a weak D call TRBD2 (5 bases). CDR3 length: 15 residues. Germline V gives CDR1 MDHEN, CDR2 SYDVKM. Here the CDR3 reads CASSPPGGPQNSQYF. For the CDR3, the DNA is TGTGCCAGCAGTCCCCCCGGAGGACCCCAAAACAGTCAGTACTTC.

The CDR3 bases are TGTGCCAGCAGTCCCCCTCCCCGGGACAGGCCCTACGAGCAGTACTTC. It yields the protein CASSPPPRDRPYEQYF. J is TRBJ2-7 and V is TRBV6-6, with TRBD1 matching 8 bases. J lost 2 bases, V lost 5 bases, and 11 bases had no gene match. Germline assignment: CDR1 MNHNY and CDR2 SVGAGI (reference sequence). CDR3 length equals 16 residues.

This clone was recorded only once. The CDR3 region is CASSWGLAGTYEQYF. The CDR3 DNA sequence: TGTGCCAGCAGTTGGGGACTAGCAGGGACATACGAGCAGTACTTC. The chain carries TRBV28 and TRBJ2-5, with 9 bases lining up with TRBD2. The last part of the DNA fits TRBJ2-7 better; the J call may be wrong. The CDR3 has 15 residues. Germline CDR1 reads MDHEN; CDR2 reads SYDVKM.

In nucleotides, the CDR3 is TGCGCCAGCAGCGCCGGGACTAGCGGTATTGGGGAGCTGTTTTTT. The encoded protein is CASSAGTSGIGELFF. V is TRBV5-1 and J is TRBJ2-2; 11 bases map to TRBD2. J lost 8 bases, V lost 4 bases, and 7 bases had no gene match. The CDR3 covers 15 residues. Germline V gene data show CDR1 as SGHRS and CDR2 as YFSETQ.

Written as DNA, the CDR3 is TGTGCCAGCAGCCAAGATCCGGGACTCGCCTCCTACGAGCAGTACTTC. It yields the protein CASSQDPGLASYEQYF. This chain links TRBV4-2 with TRBJ2-7, with D tentatively TRBD2 (6 bases). CDR3 length: 16 amino acids. Germline lookup yields CDR1 LGHNA and CDR2 YNFKEQ. V lost 0 bases and J 0 bases, leaving 12 bases between the germline ends.

As to this clone: The sample carries other DNA sequences with the same CDR3. For the CDR3, the DNA is TGTGCCAGCAGTTCGTGGACAGGGAACACTGAAGCTTTCTTT. The encoded protein is CASSSWTGNTEAFF. The chain carries TRBV7-9 and TRBJ1-1; 7 bases map to TRBD1. V lost 6 bases to trimming and J lost 1 base; unmatched junction nucleotides: 5. This CDR3 is built from 14 residues. Germline V gene data show CDR1 as SEHNR and CDR2 as FQNEAQ (reference sequence).

The chain employs TRBV7-9 and TRBJ1-6; TRBD1 aligns across 12 bases. The V gene end was trimmed by 5 bases and the J gene end by 8 bases; junction bases not matched to a gene: 13. The CDR3 extends over 18 amino acids. The V gene's germline CDR1 is SEHNR and CDR2 FQNEAQ (reference sequence). CDR3 protein: CASSGRDRGRGDHSPLHF. The CDR3 DNA follows: TGTGCCAGCAGCGGCCGGGACAGGGGGCGCGGGGACCATTCACCCCTCCACTTT.

The chain carries TRBV13 and TRBJ2-7; possible D gene TRBD1, 6 bases. Trimming stripped 6 bases from V and 6 bases from J, with 15 bases between. Germline CDR1 PRHDT, CDR2 FYEKMQ (reference sequence). This CDR3 spans 13 amino acids. The CDR3 loop reads CASSQGWGSEQYF. The CDR3 nucleotides are TGTGCCAGCAGTCAGGGGTGGGGGTCCGAGCAGTACTTC. Using reference TRBV13 and TRBJ2-7 for the parts outside the CDR3, the full variable domain is AAGVIQSPRHLIKEKRETATLKCYPIPRHDTVYWYQQGPGQDPQFLISFYEKMQSDKGSIPDRFSAQQFSDYHSELNMSSLELGDSALYFCASSQGWGSEQYFGPGTRLTVT.

This chain links TRBV2 with TRBJ1-5; TRBD1 might be the D (5 bases). The CDR3 spans 15 residues. The V and J ends lost 5 bases and 9 bases respectively, with 20 bases between them. Looked up from germline, CDR1 is SNHLY and CDR2 is FYNNEI. The CDR3 region is CASSYLGEGSSPQHF. The CDR3, as DNA: TGTGCCAGCAGTTACCTAGGGGAGGGTTCTTCGCCCCAGCATTTT. The whole variable domain, filled in from reference TRBV2 and TRBJ1-5, reads EPEVTQTPSHQVTQMGQEVILRCVPISNHLYFYWYRQILGQKVEFLVSFYNNEISEKSEIFDDQFSVERPDGSNFTLKIRSTKLEDSAMYFCASSYLGEGSSPQHFGDGTRLSIL.

The gene calls are TRBV10-3 and TRBJ2-2; D is possibly TRBD2 (5 bases). Germline V CDR1 and CDR2: ENHRY, SYGVKD. CDR3 length: 14 residues. V was cut by 2 bases and J by 4 bases, with 8 bases left in between. In nucleotides, the CDR3 is TGTGCCATCAGTGAGCCACTAGGCACCGGGGAGCTGTTTTTT. It is translated as CAISEPLGTGELFF.

The chain recombines TRBV19 with TRBJ2-1, with 12 bases lining up with TRBD2. The germline gives CDR1 LNHDA, CDR2 SQIVND (reference sequence). CDR3 length equals 19 residues. After removal of 5 bases from V and 1 base from J, the junction contained 12 bases not matched to a gene. The CDR3 DNA sequence: TGTGCCAGTAGTTTCGCTAGCGGGGGGGCTGGGAGATCCTACAATGAGCAGTTCTTC. Translated: CASSFASGGAGRSYNEQFF.

This chain joins TRBV18 and TRBJ1-3; 8 bases agree with TRBD1. This CDR3 spans 14 amino acids. Per germline, CDR1 KGHSH and CDR2 LQKENI. The J segment lost 6 bases and the V segment lost 6 bases, leaving 7 bases of the junction unmatched. CDR3 in amino acids: CASSPAGGENTIYF. The CDR3 nucleotides read TGTGCCAGCTCCCCGGCAGGGGGCGAAAACACCATATATTTT.